These 32 T cell receptor beta chains share one sample of origin, sequenced in a study of T cell responses to AZD1222 COVID-19 vaccine. TCRdb's copy holds only in-frame clones and misses some; the assay was immunoSEQ multiplex PCR. The repertoire holds around 180,000 clones, with 80% to 90% as singletons. The sequencing here drew on peripheral blood, taken on day 0 of AZD1222 vaccination. The receptors were sampled from an adult in good health.

This clone appeared a single time. The V gene is TRBV6-5, the J gene TRBJ1-2; D is ambiguous. Trimming took off 6 bases at V and 8 bases at J, with 22 bases between the two ends. The CDR3 length is 15 residues. Per the germline V gene, CDR1 is MNHEY and CDR2 is SVGAGI. CDR3 nucleotides: TGTGCCAGCAGAAACCCCTCCCGGGGAGATAGGGGCTACACCTTC. Protein sequence: CASRNPSRGDRGYTF.

The chain couples TRBV7-9 to TRBJ1-1, with TRBD1 identical over 8 bases. The length of the CDR3 is 13 residues. CDR1 and CDR2 (germline): SEHNR, FQNEAQ (reference sequence). The V segment lost 2 bases and the J segment 8 bases; nucleotides outside the gene matches: 4. The CDR3 nucleotides are TGTGCCAGCAGCTTATCGGACAGGGAGGAAGCTTTCTTT. Residues: CASSLSDREEAFF.

This clone has a single count. The V and J genes are TRBV5-1 and TRBJ1-6; 7 bases are a match to TRBD1. V lost 4 bases, J lost 7 bases, and 5 bases stayed unmatched. This CDR3 spans 14 amino acids. The germline CDR1 and CDR2 sequences are SGHRS and YFSETQ. The CDR3 DNA reads TGCGCCAGCAGCGTTGACAGGGAAAATTCACCCCTCCACTTT. This gives the protein CASSVDRENSPLHF.

This chain uses TRBV28 with TRBJ2-3; 7 bases line up with TRBD2. V shed 6 bases, J shed 1 base, and the junction held 7 bases outside the gene matches. Germline V lookup: CDR1 MDHEN, CDR2 SYDVKM. This CDR3 contains 15 residues. CDR3 nucleotides: TGTGCCAGCAGATCCGGGGAGGGCGGCACAGATACGCAGTATTTT. Its protein is CASRSGEGGTDTQYF.

The chain carries TRBV6-5 and TRBJ2-7, with 10 bases matching TRBD1. Germline CDR1 is MNHEY and CDR2 is SVGAGI. The CDR3 is 15 amino acids. Unmatched junction bases numbered 10, after V lost 6 bases and J lost 5 bases. CDR3 protein: CASRGVDRGLHEQYF. The CDR3 DNA is TGTGCCAGCAGAGGGGTCGACAGGGGGCTCCACGAGCAGTACTTC.

This rearrangement joins TRBV11-1 to TRBJ2-5; the match to TRBD2 covers 8 bases. The CDR3 covers 12 residues. V lost 5 bases, J lost 10 bases, and 6 bases stayed unmatched. Germline CDR1 is SGHAT and CDR2 is FQDESV (reference sequence). CDR3 region: CASSRGLVSQYF. The CDR3 DNA is TGTGCCAGCAGCCGGGGACTAGTAAGCCAGTACTTC.

The chain uses TRBV5-1 and TRBJ2-3; D remains ambiguous. Trimming shortened V by 2 bases and J by 2 bases, and 9 bases separated the two germline ends. Germline CDR1 is SGHRS and CDR2 is YFSETQ. CDR3 length equals 14 residues. CDR3 DNA: TGCGCCAGCAGCTTTCCGATGGTCACAGATACGCAGTATTTT. Amino acid sequence: CASSFPMVTDTQYF.

The chain carries TRBV5-1 and TRBJ1-4, with D unresolved. The CDR3 runs to 14 residues. Germline V lookup: CDR1 SGHRS, CDR2 YFSETQ. V was cut by 0 bases and J by 4 bases, with 7 bases left in between. The CDR3 here is CASSLAEGNEKLFF. In nucleotides, the CDR3 is TGCGCCAGCAGCTTGGCCGAAGGTAATGAAAAACTGTTTTTT. Complete variable domain (other parts from reference TRBV5-1 and TRBJ1-4): KAGVTQTPRYLIKTRGQQVTLSCSPISGHRSVSWYQQTPGQGLQFLFEYFSETQRNKGNFPGRFSGRQFSNSRSEMNVSTLELGDSALYLCASSLAEGNEKLFFGSGTQLSVL.

The chain has TRBV6-5 and TRBJ2-5, with TRBD1 as a possible D gene (6 bases). V was shortened by 6 bases and J by 3 bases, with 17 bases between the two germline ends. The CDR3 is made up of 15 amino acids. The germline gives CDR1 MNHEY, CDR2 SVGAGI. DNA of the CDR3: TGTGCCAGCAGGAGCCCTCGGACAGCTGAAGAGACCCAGTACTTC. Its protein product is CASRSPRTAEETQYF.

The chain joins TRBV6-4 to TRBJ1-1, with a tentative D call TRBD1 (6 bases). Trimming pared 4 bases from V and 2 bases from J, leaving 11 bases between. Germline V lookup: CDR1 MRHNA, CDR2 SNTAGT. The CDR3 covers 14 residues. This CDR3 reads CASSAGQDNTEAFF. The CDR3 nucleotides are TGTGCCAGCAGTGCGGGACAAGACAACACTGAAGCTTTCTTT.

The J gene is TRBJ1-2, the V gene TRBV6-5; 7 positions match TRBD1. CDR1 MNHEY and CDR2 SVGAGI come from the germline V gene. This CDR3 comprises 11 residues. V lost 10 bases and J lost 7; bases outside the gene matches: 6. CDR3 nucleotide sequence: TGTGCCACCCAGACAGGGCCTGGCTACACCTTC. As protein: CATQTGPGYTF.

The rearrangement uses TRBV12-2 and TRBJ1-2; TRBD1 is the table's D call, not checked against the DNA. TRBV12-2 is flagged as a pseudogene. The CDR3 sequence is 18 residues long. The CDR3 coding sequence is TGTGCAAGTCGCCAGAAGGCGACAACAGCTCGGATTTTATATGGCTACACCTTC. Its protein is CASRQKATTARILYGYTF.

This chain links TRBV10-1 with TRBJ2-1; 12 nucleotides align to TRBD2. Unmatched junction bases numbered 6, after V lost 2 bases and J lost 7 bases. Germline V gene data show CDR1 as WNHNN and CDR2 as SYGVQD (reference sequence). The CDR3 runs to 16 residues. The CDR3 coding sequence is TGCGCCAGCAGTGAGGCTAGCGGGGGGGCTGTGAATGAGCAGTTCTTC. Amino acids: CASSEASGGAVNEQFF.

The rearrangement links TRBV30 to TRBJ1-2; the D is unclear. Germline values: CDR1 GTSNPN, CDR2 SVGIG (reference sequence). The V end was cut by 4 bases, the J end by 0 bases, with 12 bases between. The CDR3 loop spans 14 amino acids. The CDR3 DNA is TGTGCCTGGAATGCCGTTAGGGCTAACTATGGCTACACCTTC. Protein: CAWNAVRANYGYTF. Supplemented by reference TRBV30 and TRBJ1-2, the full variable domain reads SQTIHQWPATLVQPVGSPLSLECTVEGTSNPNLYWYRQAAGRGLQLLFYSVGIGQISSEVPQNLSASRPQDRQFILSSKKLLLSDSGFYLCAWNAVRANYGYTFGSGTRLTVV.

The chain recombines TRBV4-1 with TRBJ2-3, with D possibly being TRBD2 (6 bases). Germline CDR1 MGHRA, CDR2 YSYEKL. V dropped 1 base and J dropped 2 bases, with 22 bases sitting between them. The CDR3 sequence is 19 residues long. The CDR3 DNA reads as TGCGCCAGCAGCCAAGTTGGGTCGGGGGTTCGCCGGGCCACAGATACGCAGTATTTT. Translating it yields CASSQVGSGVRRATDTQYF.

The chain carries TRBV11-2 and TRBJ2-3; TRBD1 or TRBD2 may be the D gene (6 bases each). The CDR3 extends over 14 amino acids. V was pared by 8 bases and J by 4 bases, with 16 bases between. Germline values: CDR1 SGHAT, CDR2 FQNNGV. CDR3 residues: CASRQGGRSDTQYF. CDR3 DNA: TGTGCCAGCCGGCAAGGGGGGCGCTCAGATACGCAGTATTTT.

The chain recombines TRBV29-1 with TRBJ1-1; D not resolved. CDR1 and CDR2 from the germline V gene are SQVTM and ANQGSEA. The CDR3 spans 12 residues. V was shortened by 3 bases and J by 1 base, with 6 bases between the two germline ends. CDR3 nucleotide sequence: TGCAGCGTTGACGCCGGGAACACTGAAGCTTTCTTT. Protein: CSVDAGNTEAFF.

Regarding this clone: This same CDR3 is encoded by further DNA sequences in the sample. This sequence joins TRBV28 and TRBJ2-1; D is uncertain. CDR1 and CDR2 from the germline V gene are MDHEN and SYDVKM. The ends were cut back, 2 bases at V and 7 bases at J, with 3 bases in the middle. This CDR3 is 11 amino acids long. The CDR3 coding sequence is TGTGCCAGCAGTTTAGGGAATGAGCAGTTCTTC. This encodes CASSLGNEQFF.

The chain is built from TRBV19 and TRBJ1-2; D remains unclear. Trimming removed 6 bases at V and 1 base at J, with 12 bases between. CDR3 length: 14 residues. Germline V gives CDR1 LNHDA, CDR2 SQIVND (reference sequence). Written as DNA, the CDR3 is TGTGCCAGTAGGCCCTATTCACATAACTATGGCTACACCTTC. Protein: CASRPYSHNYGYTF. The complete variable domain, with remaining parts taken from reference TRBV19 and TRBJ1-2, reads DGGITQSPKYLFRKEGQNVTLSCEQNLNHDAMYWYRQDPGQGLRLIYYSQIVNDFQKGDIAEGYSVSREKKESFPLTVTSAQKNPTAFYLCASRPYSHNYGYTFGSGTRLTVV.

This sequence joins TRBV6-5 and TRBJ1-1; unclear D gene. Trimming removed 9 bases at V and 0 bases at J, with 5 bases between. Per the germline V gene, CDR1 is MNHEY and CDR2 is SVGAGI. The CDR3 is made up of 11 amino acids. This CDR3 reads CASTLNTEAFF. For the CDR3, the DNA is TGTGCCAGTACATTGAACACTGAAGCTTTCTTT.

The chain combines TRBV4-2 with TRBJ1-2, with TRBD1 as a possible D gene (5 bases). The CDR3 extends over 13 amino acids. V was cut by 4 bases and J by 4 bases, with 10 bases left in between. Per germline, CDR1 LGHNA and CDR2 YNFKEQ. The CDR3 here is CASSRGASYGYTF. CDR3 bases: TGTGCCAGCAGCCGAGGGGCCAGCTATGGCTACACCTTC.

This chain links TRBV14 with TRBJ2-2, with D perhaps TRBD1 (5 bases). Per germline, CDR1 SGHDN and CDR2 FVKESK. The V end lost 5 bases, the J end lost 4 bases, and 17 bases lay between the germline ends. This CDR3 region has 16 residues. The CDR3 DNA follows: TGTGCCAGCAGCTCGGGCACAGGACGGGTCACCGGGGAGCTGTTTTTT. Residues: CASSSGTGRVTGELFF. Together with reference TRBV14 and TRBJ2-2, the CDR3 gives the full variable domain: EAGVTQFPSHSVIEKGQTVTLRCDPISGHDNLYWYRRVMGKEIKFLLHFVKESKQDESGMPNNRFLAERTGGTYSTLKVQPAELEDSGVYFCASSSGTGRVTGELFFGEGSRLTVL.

The chain carries TRBV19 and TRBJ2-2; TRBD2 matches at 7 bases. The CDR3 runs 16 residues. Trimming at V came to 3 bases and at J to 4 bases, leaving 8 bases not matched to a gene. The germline CDR1 and CDR2 sequences are LNHDA and SQIVND (reference sequence). CDR3 region: CASSMGGGMSTGELFF. DNA for the CDR3: TGTGCCAGTAGTATGGGCGGGGGAATGTCCACCGGGGAGCTGTTTTTT.

The chain combines TRBV30 with TRBJ1-2; D remains ambiguous. Germline CDR1 is GTSNPN and CDR2 is SVGIG (reference sequence). The CDR3 is 11 amino acids. The V gene lost 7 bases and the J gene lost 5 bases, with 11 bases spanning the gap. CDR3 region: CASDYSYGYTF. DNA of the CDR3: TGTGCCTCGGATTATTCATATGGCTACACCTTC.

The chain uses TRBV11-3 and TRBJ2-3, with TRBD2 matching 7 bases. The CDR3 runs 20 residues. Germline V gene sequence: CDR1 SGHNT, CDR2 YENEEA. Losses at the gene ends were 1 base for V and 4 bases for J; bases not matched to a gene: 20. CDR3 residues: CASSLGTARMGRESPDTQYF. The CDR3 DNA reads TGTGCCAGCAGCTTAGGAACAGCCCGAATGGGGAGGGAGAGTCCAGATACGCAGTATTTT.

The chain carries TRBV4-2 and TRBJ2-7, with a weak D call TRBD2 (7 bases). Per germline, CDR1 LGHNA and CDR2 YNFKEQ. V lost 1 base, J lost 2 bases, and 15 bases lay in between. The CDR3 runs 16 residues. This chain's CDR3 is CASSQVFAGATYEQYF. DNA of the CDR3: TGTGCCAGCAGCCAAGTCTTCGCGGGGGCCACCTACGAGCAGTACTTC.

The genes are TRBV2 and TRBJ1-2; D unresolved. CDR3 length: 11 residues. The germline gives CDR1 SNHLY, CDR2 FYNNEI. Deletions cut 8 bases from V and 14 bases from J, with 18 bases between. CDR3 sequence reads: CASSTGSDSTF. The CDR3 DNA reads as TGTGCCAGCTCGACCGGGAGCGACTCAACCTTC.

The V gene is TRBV6-5, the J gene TRBJ2-2; unclear D gene. The length of the CDR3 is 12 residues. V lost 6 bases, J lost 6 bases, and 8 bases lay in between. Germline loops: CDR1 MNHEY, CDR2 SVGAGI. The CDR3 sequence is CASRASPGELFF. The CDR3 DNA sequence: TGTGCCAGCAGAGCTAGTCCCGGGGAGCTGTTTTTT.

The chain links TRBV5-5 to TRBJ2-2; TRBD2 matches at 8 bases. Germline CDR1 SGHKS, CDR2 YYEKEE (reference sequence). The V and J ends lost 0 bases and 6 bases, in that order; junction bases with no gene match: 7. This CDR3 spans 16 amino acids. CDR3 coding DNA: TGTGCCAGCAGCTTGGTGCCCGGGGGGGTCGCCGGGGAGCTGTTTTTT. This sequence encodes CASSLVPGGVAGELFF.

This rearrangement joins TRBV3-1 (or the pseudogene TRBV3-2) to TRBJ1-1, with unresolved D. The V gene's germline CDR1 is LGHDT and CDR2 YNNKEL (reference sequence). Trimming pared 0 bases from V and 0 bases from J, leaving 17 bases between. The CDR3 is 18 residues long. CDR3 in DNA: TGTGCCAGCAGCCAAGATCGGATTTGGGGTAGGGTGAACACTGAAGCTTTCTTT. Protein sequence: CASSQDRIWGRVNTEAFF.

This rearrangement joins TRBV7-8 to TRBJ2-7; 9 bases align to TRBD1. The CDR3 extends over 17 amino acids. J lost 0 bases, V lost 5 bases, and 11 bases had no gene match. Germline assignment: CDR1 SGHVS and CDR2 FQNEAQ. The chain's CDR3 is CASSRGWGQGVSYEQYF. The CDR3 bases are TGTGCCAGCAGCCGGGGGTGGGGACAGGGTGTCTCCTACGAGCAGTACTTC.

V gene TRBV7-8 combines with J gene TRBJ2-1; 7 positions agree with TRBD1. With 4 bases clipped from V and 3 bases from J, the junction kept 12 bases outside the gene matches. CDR1 and CDR2 (germline): SGHVS, FQNEAQ. The CDR3 spans 17 residues. CDR3 sequence reads: CASSSLGTDRFYNEQFF. The CDR3 DNA follows: TGTGCCAGCAGCTCACTAGGGACAGATCGCTTCTACAATGAGCAGTTCTTC.